The 20 T cell receptor beta chains given below trace back to one sample, sequenced in a study of cytomegalovirus exposure and HLA in healthy donors. This PCR relied on a set of 60 Vbeta primers and 13 Jbeta primers. Data came from immunoSEQ multiplex PCR; TCRdb stores just in-frame clones and leaves some out. The sample records 150,000 or so clones, roughly 80% being singletons. Sequenced sample: PBMCs. All receptors come from a woman aged 35 to 49 in good health and CMV-seropositive.

The chain's CDR3 is CASSDIAVNSPLHF. CDR3 sequence (DNA): TGCGCCAGCAGTGATATCGCAGTCAATTCACCCCTCCACTTT. J is TRBJ1-6 and V is TRBV10-2; D unclear. Looked up from germline, CDR1 is WSHSY and CDR2 is SAAADI. The CDR3 covers 14 residues. V was cut by 3 bases and J by 7 bases, with 10 bases left in between.

This clone occurred a few times. The chain employs TRBV6-5 and TRBJ1-1, with a weak D call TRBD1 (5 bases). The V end lost 2 bases, the J end lost 9 bases, and 10 bases lay between the germline ends. CDR3 length: 12 amino acids. The germline gives CDR1 MNHEY, CDR2 SVGAGI. Written as DNA, the CDR3 is TGTGCCAGCAGTTACGGCCAGGGAAAAGCTTTCTTT. Encoded protein: CASSYGQGKAFF.

The chain recombines TRBV30 with TRBJ2-7; 7 bases are shared with TRBD1. CDR3 length equals 14 residues. Looked up from germline, CDR1 is GTSNPN and CDR2 is SVGIG (reference sequence). With 3 bases clipped from V and 1 base from J, the junction kept 6 bases outside the gene matches. The CDR3 coding sequence is TGTGCCTGGAGCAAGACAGGGCTATCCTACGAGCAGTACTTC. Translating it yields CAWSKTGLSYEQYF.

The gene calls are TRBV20-1 and TRBJ1-2, with a possible D match to TRBD1 (6 bases). Germline V lookup: CDR1 DFQATT, CDR2 SNEGSKA (reference sequence). This CDR3 comprises 11 residues. Trimming took 3 bases from V and 8 from J, leaving 10 bases between them. The CDR3: CSARWGGGYTF. CDR3 DNA sequence: TGCAGTGCTAGGTGGGGGGGCGGCTACACCTTC.

This chain uses TRBV4-1 with TRBJ1-4; D remains ambiguous. The CDR3 runs 19 residues. CDR1 is MGHRA and CDR2 is YSYEKL in the germline V gene. With 1 base removed from V and 0 bases from J, the gap between germline ends came to 18 bases. CDR3 nucleotides: TGCGCCAGCAGCCAAGTGACCGCGGGCTTTTATGCAACTAATGAAAAACTGTTTTTT. This codes for CASSQVTAGFYATNEKLFF.

The chain uses TRBV28 and TRBJ2-1; 8 bases line up with TRBD2. Looked up from germline, CDR1 is MDHEN and CDR2 is SYDVKM. V gave up 7 bases and J gave up 8 bases; unmatched junction bases: 10. The CDR3 extends over 14 amino acids. This chain's CDR3 is CASNHAGGGDEQFF. Here the CDR3 DNA reads TGTGCCAGCAACCATGCGGGGGGAGGCGATGAGCAGTTCTTC.

The chain joins TRBV7-3 to TRBJ2-3, with 11 bases lining up with TRBD2. The CDR3 runs to 16 residues. The J segment lost 5 bases and the V segment lost 5 bases, leaving 9 bases of the junction unmatched. The germline CDR1 and CDR2 sequences are SGHTA and FQGTGA. Written as DNA, the CDR3 is TGTGCCAGCAGCGAACTCAGGGGGACTAGCGGAGATACGCAGTATTTT. It is translated as CASSELRGTSGDTQYF. Full variable domain (missing parts from reference TRBV7-3 and TRBJ2-3): GAGVSQTPSNKVTEKGKYVELRCDPISGHTALYWYRQSLGQGPEFLIYFQGTGAADDSGLPNDRFFAVRPEGSVSTLKIQRTERGDSAVYLCASSELRGTSGDTQYFGPGTRLTVL.

V usage is TRBV28 and J usage is TRBJ1-1, with D perhaps matching TRBD1 (5 bases). This CDR3 contains 16 residues. Germline CDR1 is MDHEN and CDR2 is SYDVKM. Trimming stripped 7 bases from V and 5 bases from J, with 23 bases between. The CDR3 region is CASTPPGQLSLTEAFF. The CDR3 DNA reads as TGTGCCAGCACCCCTCCAGGACAACTTTCGTTGACTGAAGCTTTCTTT.

The rearrangement uses TRBV10-3 and TRBJ1-2, with 9 bases aligning to TRBD1. Germline CDR1 is ENHRY and CDR2 is SYGVKD. Losses at the gene ends were 4 bases for V and 4 bases for J; bases not matched to a gene: 1. This CDR3 region has 13 residues. This chain's CDR3 is CAISATGGYGYTF. In nucleotides, the CDR3 is TGTGCCATCAGTGCGACAGGGGGCTATGGCTACACCTTC.

The gene calls are TRBV9 and TRBJ2-2; 8 bases map to TRBD1. The CDR3 is made up of 15 amino acids. The germline V gene has CDR1 SGDLS and CDR2 YYNGEE. Trimming took 4 bases from V and 5 from J; bases not matched to a gene: 7. This CDR3 is CASSPRTGLTGELFF. As DNA, the CDR3 is TGTGCCAGCAGCCCCCGGACAGGGTTGACCGGGGAGCTGTTTTTT. Filled out from reference TRBV9 and TRBJ2-2, the complete variable domain reads DSGVTQTPKHLITATGQRVTLRCSPRSGDLSVYWYQQSLDQGLQFLIQYYNGEERAKGNILERFSAQQFPDLHSELNLSSLELGDSALYFCASSPRTGLTGELFFGEGSRLTVL.

The rearrangement links TRBV2 to TRBJ1-1; D might be TRBD1 (5 bases). V was trimmed by 7 bases and J by 0 bases, leaving 15 bases between them. This CDR3 comprises 15 residues. CDR1 is SNHLY and CDR2 is FYNNEI in the germline V gene. CDR3 sequence: CASIYTGHMNTEAFF. The CDR3 DNA reads TGTGCCAGCATATACACCGGACACATGAACACTGAAGCTTTCTTT.

CDR3 sequence (DNA): TGTGCCAGCAGTAACGGGGGGGCCTTGTACGAGCAGTACTTC. It encodes CASSNGGALYEQYF. The V gene is TRBV6-1, the J gene TRBJ2-7; TRBD2 matches at 8 bases. This CDR3 contains 14 residues. Germline CDR1 MNHNS, CDR2 SASEGT. The V gene end was trimmed by 5 bases and the J gene end by 4 bases; junction bases not matched to a gene: 7.

This rearrangement joins TRBV4-1 to TRBJ1-6; 7 positions match TRBD1. Per germline, CDR1 MGHRA and CDR2 YSYEKL. The J segment lost 12 bases and the V segment lost 0 bases, leaving 8 bases of the junction unmatched. This CDR3 region has 15 residues. Written as DNA, the CDR3 is TGCGCCAGCAGCCAAGAGTCTCGACAGGGTTTACCCCTCCACTTT. Protein product: CASSQESRQGLPLHF.

This clone came up a few times. The chain uses TRBV5-1 and TRBJ2-4, with D perhaps TRBD1 (6 bases). In germline, CDR1 is SGHRS, CDR2 YFSETQ. V was cut by 0 bases and J by 7 bases, with 14 bases left in between. The CDR3 is 15 amino acids. The CDR3 sequence is CASSLGQGISNIQYF. CDR3 nucleotides: TGCGCCAGCAGCTTGGGCCAGGGGATTTCGAACATTCAGTACTTC.

The rearrangement uses TRBV7-9 and TRBJ1-1; 7 positions agree with TRBD1. This CDR3 contains 13 residues. Germline trimming cut 5 bases from V and 13 bases from J; bases unmatched to any gene: 13. CDR1 and CDR2 from the germline V gene are SEHNR and FQNEAQ (reference sequence). CDR3 nucleotide sequence: TGTGCCAGCAGCCGGGACAGTGGCTATCTTCTTTTCTTT. It yields the protein CASSRDSGYLLFF.

V usage is TRBV19 and J usage is TRBJ2-5; D uncertain. Between the trimmed V and J ends, which lost 3 bases and 4 bases, there was a span of 9 bases. Germline V gene sequence: CDR1 LNHDA, CDR2 SQIVND (reference sequence). The CDR3 loop spans 13 amino acids. In DNA form, the CDR3 reads TGTGCCAGTAGTATTGGGCAGGCAGAGACCCAGTACTTC. Translated, it gives CASSIGQAETQYF.

The V gene is TRBV27, the J gene TRBJ2-6; D uncertain. The germline V and J ends were trimmed by 5 bases and 0 bases, with 8 bases remaining between them. Germline-derived CDR1 and CDR2 are MNHEY and SMNVEV (reference sequence). The CDR3 spans 15 residues. CDR3 DNA sequence: TGTGCCAGCAGTATCAGTACCTCTGGGGCCAACGTCCTGACTTTC. Translating it yields CASSISTSGANVLTF.

V usage is TRBV6-5 and J usage is TRBJ1-1, with D unresolved. The V gene lost 5 bases and the J gene lost 1 base, with 11 bases spanning the gap. The CDR3 length is 14 residues. Germline V gene data show CDR1 as MNHEY and CDR2 as SVGAGI. The CDR3, as DNA: TGTGCCAGCAGTGCCTGGACTTCGAACACTGAAGCTTTCTTT. Residues: CASSAWTSNTEAFF.

The genes are TRBV7-9 and TRBJ1-5; TRBD1 matches 11 bases. CDR1 SEHNR and CDR2 FQNEAQ come from the germline V gene (reference sequence). With 2 bases clipped from V and 3 bases from J, the junction kept 6 bases outside the gene matches. The CDR3 contains 17 residues. In nucleotides, the CDR3 is TGTGCCAGCAGCTTATCAGGGACAGGGGGTTACAATCAGCCCCAGCATTTT. It encodes CASSLSGTGGYNQPQHF.

The chain uses TRBV30 and TRBJ2-5; no clear D gene. The DNA end is a closer match to TRBJ2-7, so the J assignment may be wrong. CDR1 and CDR2 from the germline V gene are GTSNPN and SVGIG (reference sequence). The CDR3 is 14 residues long. In DNA, the CDR3 is TGTGCCTGGAGTGTACCTCAGACTGTCTACGAGCAGTACTTC. Translating it yields CAWSVPQTVYEQYF.